Here is one T cell receptor beta chain with its context. The antigen is not known. Other DNA variants within this sample encode the same CDR3. The data originate from a study of cytomegalovirus exposure and HLA in healthy donors. Across the study: Unique TCRs numbering some 80 million, obtained from HLA-typed donors, made up an early data release. Study outcomes and limitations: There were some V segments, including TRBV6-2 and TRBV6-3, excluded as indistinguishable. TCR beta sequences reportedly predicted most subjects' HLA-A and HLA-B alleles accurately. For most TCR sequences rarity was the rule, although some public TCRs occurred in many donors.

The PCR contained 60 Vbeta and 13 Jbeta primers. This table comes from immunoSEQ multiplex PCR, and its TCRdb copy is limited to in-frame clones, with some not included. The repertoire holds under 200,000 clones, with under 80% as singletons. The CDR3 runs 15 residues. Germline V gives CDR1 SGHTA, CDR2 FQGTGA. Trimming took off 5 bases at V and 6 bases at J, with 18 bases between the two ends. The TCR sequence derives from a man in his forties or fifties in good health and CMV-seronegative. Sequenced input: PBMCs. The chain recombines TRBV7-3 with TRBJ2-3; no reliable D call. CDR3 DNA sequence: TGTGCCAGCAGCCGCACCGGAGTCAGAACGGATACGCAGTATTTT. Protein product: CASSRTGVRTDTQYF.